This TCR beta chain was sequenced in a study of neurological immune-mediated disorders. Broader study findings: In multiple sclerosis patients, the repertoire cluster was unrelated to clinical or MRI findings.

The V and J ends lost 3 bases and 3 bases respectively, with 15 bases between them. The CDR3 runs to 14 residues. Germline V gives CDR1 DFQATT, CDR2 SNEGSKA (reference sequence). TCRdb itself ran the 5' RACE reads through MiXCR, one entry per CDR3 protein. The sample shows nearly 60,000 distinct CDR3 sequences, roughly 3.5% of them seen only once. In its sample, this clonotype was seen many times. Its antigen is unknown. This sequence was found in a woman aged 60-75 years with multiple sclerosis. Sequenced: PBMCs. This chain connects TRBV20-1 to TRBJ2-7; maybe TRBD2 (5 bases). The CDR3 coding sequence is TGCAGTGCTAGGAACGGGGATCAAATCTACGAGCAGTACTTC. Its translation: CSARNGDQIYEQYF.